This T cell receptor beta chain was recovered during a study of blood T cell repertoires in COVID-19. About the study: In each case, the material was cDNA or gDNA derived from T cells, B-cell-depleted T cells, or PBMCs.

The sample holds one count of this clone. CDR1 and CDR2 (germline): GTSNPN, SVGIG (reference sequence). The ends lost 5 bases at V and 5 bases at J; junction bases unmatched: 2. The CDR3 has 11 residues. Self-reported history from a screening survey and questionnaire set each donor's cohort. The method was immunoSEQ multiplex PCR; TCRdb's version includes in-frame clones alone and lacks a portion of them. The sample lists roughly 160,000 clones; more than 70% were seen once. This chain uses TRBV30 with TRBJ2-7, with 8 bases that match TRBD1. Sequences were obtained from PBMCs or T cells enriched from blood (not recorded which). This TCR derives from a man aged 55 to 70 who had recovered from COVID-19. The CDR3 DNA sequence: TGTGCCTGGCAGACAGGGGACGAGCAGTACTTC. It translates to CAWQTGDEQYF.